Presented here are 10 T cell receptor beta chains from one specimen sequenced in a study of T cell repertoires in cytomegalovirus infection. These receptors have no known antigen. TCRdb reprocessed the reads via MiXCR and lists one record per CDR3 protein. Among more than 40,000 distinct CDR3 sequences listed, around 23% were seen once. Source: CD8+ T cells from cultured PBMCs, taken from culture after CMV antigen stimulation. These receptors were taken from a human donor in good health (CMV status not recorded). Some clones in this sample may be carry-over from other donors' samples.

This sequence joins TRBV5-6 and TRBJ1-5; TRBD1 matches 9 bases. Per germline, CDR1 SGHDT and CDR2 YYEEEE. The CDR3 extends over 16 amino acids. Trimming removed 0 bases from V and 7 bases from J; junction bases left unmatched: 8. The CDR3 here is CASSLANRGLGQPQHF. CDR3 nucleotides: TGTGCCAGCAGCTTGGCCAACAGGGGGCTAGGGCAGCCCCAGCATTTT.

This chain connects TRBV27 to TRBJ2-5; a weak D match, TRBD1 (5 bases). V was cut by 11 bases and J by 6 bases, with 16 bases left in between. Per germline, CDR1 MNHEY and CDR2 SMNVEV (reference sequence). The CDR3 contains 12 residues. CDR3 bases: TGTGCCTCCTCAGGGTACGAAAAGACCCAGTACTTC. This encodes CASSGYEKTQYF.

The CDR3 here is CASSQAWGTEAFF. The DNA of the CDR3 is TGTGCCAGCAGCCAAGCCTGGGGCACTGAAGCTTTCTTT. V is TRBV3-1 and J is TRBJ1-1; D not certain. The V end lost 1 base, the J end lost 4 bases, and 7 bases lay between the germline ends. Germline V gives CDR1 LGHDT, CDR2 YNNKEL (reference sequence). CDR3 size: 13 residues.

This clonotype was seen only a few times. In nucleotides, the CDR3 is TGTGCCAGCAGTCGTGAATATCAGGGGACAAGCAATCAGCCCCAGCATTTT. Its protein is CASSREYQGTSNQPQHF. This chain links TRBV28 with TRBJ1-5; D is perhaps TRBD1 (6 bases). Germline loops: CDR1 MDHEN, CDR2 SYDVKM. This CDR3 contains 17 residues. With 5 bases removed from V and 1 base from J, the gap between germline ends came to 18 bases.

In this sample, this clonotype turned up a few times. V gene TRBV5-6 combines with J gene TRBJ1-4, with D perhaps matching TRBD1 (5 bases). The CDR3 consists of 15 residues. V was trimmed by 3 bases and J by 7 bases, leaving 16 bases between them. Per the germline V gene, CDR1 is SGHDT and CDR2 is YYEEEE. The CDR3 spells CASSSPRDLIEKLFF. The CDR3 DNA follows: TGTGCCAGCAGCTCCCCAAGGGACCTCATTGAAAAACTGTTTTTT.

This chain links TRBV3-1 with TRBJ2-7, with D unresolved. Trimming took off 1 base at V and 3 bases at J, with 4 bases between the two ends. Germline V gene lookup returns CDR1 LGHDT and CDR2 YNNKEL (reference sequence). The CDR3 spans 12 residues. CDR3 sequence (DNA): TGTGCCAGCAGCCAAGTCTACTACGAGCAGTACTTC. This encodes CASSQVYYEQYF.

Only a few counts were recorded for this clonotype. The V gene is TRBV7-2, the J gene TRBJ2-7; TRBD2 matches 8 bases. CDR3 length: 14 amino acids. V lost 5 bases, J lost 2 bases, and 5 bases stayed unmatched. Germline CDR1 is SGHTA and CDR2 is FQGNSA. The CDR3 sequence: CASSPREGPYEQYF. Written as DNA, the CDR3 is TGTGCCAGCAGCCCTCGGGAGGGGCCCTACGAGCAGTACTTC.

The chain couples TRBV11-2 to TRBJ2-3; possible D gene TRBD2, 6 bases. This CDR3 has 14 amino acids. Germline CDR1 SGHAT, CDR2 FQNNGV. V was clipped by 7 bases and J by 2 bases, with 13 bases between them. The CDR3 region is CASNPEGYTDTQYF. CDR3 DNA: TGTGCCAGCAATCCGGAGGGATACACAGATACGCAGTATTTT.

This clonotype was found a few times. The rearrangement links TRBV7-2 to TRBJ2-1; perhaps TRBD2 as D (6 bases). V dropped 3 bases and J dropped 9 bases, with 12 bases sitting between them. Germline assignment: CDR1 SGHTA and CDR2 FQGNSA. The CDR3 spans 13 residues. The DNA of the CDR3 is TGTGCCAGCAGCTTGGGGCGGGAAAGTGAGCAGTTCTTC. This gives the protein CASSLGRESEQFF.

The chain couples TRBV12-5 to TRBJ1-1, with D perhaps TRBD1 (6 bases). There are 14 residues in the CDR3. The germline V and J ends were trimmed by 1 base and 1 base, with 7 bases remaining between them. Germline values: CDR1 LGHNT, CDR2 FRNRAP. The CDR3 bases are TGTGCTAGTGGTTTGGGGGGGCCGAACACTGAAGCTTTCTTT. Residues: CASGLGGPNTEAFF.